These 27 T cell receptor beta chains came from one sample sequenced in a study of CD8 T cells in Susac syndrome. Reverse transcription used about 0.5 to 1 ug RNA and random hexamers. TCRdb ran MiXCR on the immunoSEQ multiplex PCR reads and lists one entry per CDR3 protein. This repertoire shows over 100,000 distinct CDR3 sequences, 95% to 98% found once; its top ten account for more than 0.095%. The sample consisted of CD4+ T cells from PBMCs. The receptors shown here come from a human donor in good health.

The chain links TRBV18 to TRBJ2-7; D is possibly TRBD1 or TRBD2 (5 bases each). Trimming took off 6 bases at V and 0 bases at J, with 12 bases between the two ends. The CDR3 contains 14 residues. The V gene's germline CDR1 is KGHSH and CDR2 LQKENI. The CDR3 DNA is TGTGCCAGCTCCAGGGACGGTAGCTCCTACGAGCAGTACTTC. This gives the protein CASSRDGSSYEQYF.

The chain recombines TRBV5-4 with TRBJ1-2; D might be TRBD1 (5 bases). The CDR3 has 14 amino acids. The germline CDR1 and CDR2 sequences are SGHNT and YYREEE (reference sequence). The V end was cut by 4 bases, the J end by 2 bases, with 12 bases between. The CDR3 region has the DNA TGTGCCAGCAGCCTACCGACAGAGAACTATGGCTACACCTTC. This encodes CASSLPTENYGYTF.

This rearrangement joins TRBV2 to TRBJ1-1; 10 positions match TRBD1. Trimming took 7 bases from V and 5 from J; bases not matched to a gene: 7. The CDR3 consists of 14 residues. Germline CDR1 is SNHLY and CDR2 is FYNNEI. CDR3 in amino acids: CASTETGGETEAFF. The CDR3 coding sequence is TGTGCCAGCACCGAGACAGGGGGCGAAACTGAAGCTTTCTTT.

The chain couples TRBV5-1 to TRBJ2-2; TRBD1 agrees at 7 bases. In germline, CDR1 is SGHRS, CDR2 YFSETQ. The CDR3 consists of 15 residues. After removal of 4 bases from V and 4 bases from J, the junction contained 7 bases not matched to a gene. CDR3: CASSIDRVATGELFF. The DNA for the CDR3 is TGCGCCAGCAGCATCGACAGGGTGGCCACCGGGGAGCTGTTTTTT.

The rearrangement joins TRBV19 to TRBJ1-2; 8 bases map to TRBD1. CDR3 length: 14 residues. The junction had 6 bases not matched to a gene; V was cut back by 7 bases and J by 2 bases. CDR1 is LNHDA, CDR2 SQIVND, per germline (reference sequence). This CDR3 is CASTADRVNYGYTF. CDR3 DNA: TGTGCCAGTACCGCGGACAGGGTAAACTATGGCTACACCTTC. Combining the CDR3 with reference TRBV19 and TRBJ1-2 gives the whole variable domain DGGITQSPKYLFRKEGQNVTLSCEQNLNHDAMYWYRQDPGQGLRLIYYSQIVNDFQKGDIAEGYSVSREKKESFPLTVTSAQKNPTAFYLCASTADRVNYGYTFGSGTRLTVV.

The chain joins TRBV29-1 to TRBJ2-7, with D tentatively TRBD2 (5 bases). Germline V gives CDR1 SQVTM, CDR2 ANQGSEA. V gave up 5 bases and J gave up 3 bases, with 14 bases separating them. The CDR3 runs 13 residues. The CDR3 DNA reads TGCAGCGTTTCCCGGGGTCCTAACTACGAGCAGTACTTC. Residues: CSVSRGPNYEQYF.

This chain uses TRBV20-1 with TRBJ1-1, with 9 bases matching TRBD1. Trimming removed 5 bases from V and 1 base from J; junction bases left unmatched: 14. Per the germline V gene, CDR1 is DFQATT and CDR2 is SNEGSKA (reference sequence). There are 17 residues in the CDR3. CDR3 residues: CSAGDSDRGSWNTEAFF. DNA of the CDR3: TGCAGTGCTGGTGATTCGGACAGGGGCTCCTGGAACACTGAAGCTTTCTTT.

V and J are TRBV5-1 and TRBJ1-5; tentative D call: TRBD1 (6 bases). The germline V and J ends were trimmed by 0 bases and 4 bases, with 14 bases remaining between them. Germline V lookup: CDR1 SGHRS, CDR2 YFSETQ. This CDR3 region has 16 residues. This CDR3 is CASSLGDGQGNQPQHF. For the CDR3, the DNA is TGCGCCAGCAGCTTGGGTGACGGGCAGGGGAATCAGCCCCAGCATTTT.

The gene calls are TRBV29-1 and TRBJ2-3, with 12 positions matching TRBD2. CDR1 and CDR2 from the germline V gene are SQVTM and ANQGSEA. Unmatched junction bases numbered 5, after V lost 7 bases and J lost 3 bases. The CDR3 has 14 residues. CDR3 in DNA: TGCAGCGCTTCACTAGCGGGAGGTACAGATACGCAGTATTTT. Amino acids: CSASLAGGTDTQYF.

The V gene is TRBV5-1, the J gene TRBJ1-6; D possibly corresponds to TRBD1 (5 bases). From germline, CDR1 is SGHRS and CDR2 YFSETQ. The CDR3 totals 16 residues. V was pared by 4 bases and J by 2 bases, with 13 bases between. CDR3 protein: CASSADTQAYNSPLHF. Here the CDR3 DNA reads TGCGCCAGCAGCGCGGACACGCAGGCCTATAATTCACCCCTCCACTTT.

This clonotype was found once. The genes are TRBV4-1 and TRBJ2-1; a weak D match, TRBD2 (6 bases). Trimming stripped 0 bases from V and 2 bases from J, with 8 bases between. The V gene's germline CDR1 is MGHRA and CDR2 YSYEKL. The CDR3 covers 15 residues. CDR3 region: CASSQDGGTYNEQFF. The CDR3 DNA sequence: TGCGCCAGCAGCCAAGATGGAGGGACCTACAATGAGCAGTTCTTC.

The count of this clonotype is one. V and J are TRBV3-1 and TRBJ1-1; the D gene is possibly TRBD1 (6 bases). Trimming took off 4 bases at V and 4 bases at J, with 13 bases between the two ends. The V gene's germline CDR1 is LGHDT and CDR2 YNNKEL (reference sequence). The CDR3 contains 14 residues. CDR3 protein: CASSPTTGSTEAFF. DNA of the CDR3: TGTGCCAGCAGCCCTACGACAGGTTCCACTGAAGCTTTCTTT.

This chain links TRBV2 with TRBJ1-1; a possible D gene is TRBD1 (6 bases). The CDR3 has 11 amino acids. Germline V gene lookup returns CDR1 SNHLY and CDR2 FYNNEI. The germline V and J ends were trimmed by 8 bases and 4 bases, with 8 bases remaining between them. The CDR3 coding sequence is TGTGCCAGCGACAGGCTCACTGAAGCTTTCTTT. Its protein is CASDRLTEAFF.

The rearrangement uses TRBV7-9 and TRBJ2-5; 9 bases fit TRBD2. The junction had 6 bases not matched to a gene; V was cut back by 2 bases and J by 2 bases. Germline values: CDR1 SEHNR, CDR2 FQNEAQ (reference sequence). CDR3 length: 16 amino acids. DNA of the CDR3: TGTGCCAGCAGCTTACTAGCGGGGACCTATCAAGAGACCCAGTACTTC. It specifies CASSLLAGTYQETQYF.

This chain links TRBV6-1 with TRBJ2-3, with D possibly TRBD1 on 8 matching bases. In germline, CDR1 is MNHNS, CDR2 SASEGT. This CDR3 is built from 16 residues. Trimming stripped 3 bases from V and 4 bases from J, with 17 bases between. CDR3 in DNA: TGTGCCAGCAGTGACGGATACAGGGGGGGCGCAGATACGCAGTATTTT. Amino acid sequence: CASSDGYRGGADTQYF.

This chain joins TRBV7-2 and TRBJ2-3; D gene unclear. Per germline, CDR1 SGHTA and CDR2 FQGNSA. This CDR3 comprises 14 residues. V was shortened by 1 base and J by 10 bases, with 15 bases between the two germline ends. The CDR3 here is CASSLDGRTPPQYF. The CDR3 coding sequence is TGTGCCAGCAGCTTAGACGGACGTACCCCCCCGCAGTATTTT. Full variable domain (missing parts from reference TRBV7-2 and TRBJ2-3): GAGVSQSPSNKVTEKGKDVELRCDPISGHTALYWYRQSLGQGLEFLIYFQGNSAPDKSGLPSDRFSAERTGGSVSTLTIQRTQQEDSAVYLCASSLDGRTPPQYFGPGTRLTVL.

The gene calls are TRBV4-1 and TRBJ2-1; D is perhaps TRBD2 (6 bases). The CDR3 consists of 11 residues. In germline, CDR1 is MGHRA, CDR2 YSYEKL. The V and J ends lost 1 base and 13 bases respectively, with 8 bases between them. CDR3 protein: CASSQGGVQFF. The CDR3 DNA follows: TGCGCCAGCAGCCAAGGGGGGGTTCAGTTCTTC.

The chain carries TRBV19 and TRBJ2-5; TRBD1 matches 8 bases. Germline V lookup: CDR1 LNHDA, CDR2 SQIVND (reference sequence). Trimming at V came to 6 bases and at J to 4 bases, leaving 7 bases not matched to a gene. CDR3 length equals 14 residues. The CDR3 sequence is CASSDNRGVETQYF. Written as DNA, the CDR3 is TGTGCCAGTAGCGATAACAGGGGGGTAGAGACCCAGTACTTC. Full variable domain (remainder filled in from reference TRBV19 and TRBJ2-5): DGGITQSPKYLFRKEGQNVTLSCEQNLNHDAMYWYRQDPGQGLRLIYYSQIVNDFQKGDIAEGYSVSREKKESFPLTVTSAQKNPTAFYLCASSDNRGVETQYFGPGTRLLVL.

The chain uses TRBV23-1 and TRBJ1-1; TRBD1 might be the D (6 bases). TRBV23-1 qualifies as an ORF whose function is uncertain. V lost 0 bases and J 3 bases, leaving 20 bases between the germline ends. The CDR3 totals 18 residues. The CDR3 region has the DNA TGCGCCAGCAGTCAATCTTCGCGTCCGGGGGCGTTTTACACTGAAGCTTTCTTT. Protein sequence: CASSQSSRPGAFYTEAFF.

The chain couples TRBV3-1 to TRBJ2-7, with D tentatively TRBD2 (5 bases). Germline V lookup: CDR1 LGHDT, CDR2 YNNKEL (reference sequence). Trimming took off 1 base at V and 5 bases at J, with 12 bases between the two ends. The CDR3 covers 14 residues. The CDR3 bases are TGTGCCAGCAGCCAAGGATGGGCCGGGGACGAGCAGTACTTC. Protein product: CASSQGWAGDEQYF.

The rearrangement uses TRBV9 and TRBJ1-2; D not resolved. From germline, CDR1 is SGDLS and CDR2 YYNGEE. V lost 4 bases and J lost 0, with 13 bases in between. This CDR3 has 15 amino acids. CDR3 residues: CASSFYDTTNYGYTF. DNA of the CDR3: TGTGCCAGCAGCTTCTACGACACTACTAACTATGGCTACACCTTC.

The CDR3 coding sequence is TGTGCCAGTAGTTCGGAGGGCGCGGGCAATCAGCCCCAGCATTTT. This codes for CASSSEGAGNQPQHF. The V gene is TRBV19, the J gene TRBJ1-5; no definite D call. Trimming removed 5 bases at V and 2 bases at J, with 13 bases between. In germline, CDR1 is LNHDA, CDR2 SQIVND (reference sequence). The CDR3 is 15 amino acids.

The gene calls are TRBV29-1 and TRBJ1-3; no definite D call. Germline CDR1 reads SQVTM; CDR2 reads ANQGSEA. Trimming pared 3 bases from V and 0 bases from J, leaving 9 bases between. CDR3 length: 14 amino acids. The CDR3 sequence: CSVEARTSGNTIYF. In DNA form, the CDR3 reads TGCAGCGTTGAGGCCAGGACCTCTGGAAACACCATATATTTT.

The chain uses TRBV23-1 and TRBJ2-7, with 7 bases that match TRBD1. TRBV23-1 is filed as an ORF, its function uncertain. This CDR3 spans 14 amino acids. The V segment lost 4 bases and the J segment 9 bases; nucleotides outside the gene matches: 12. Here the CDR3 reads CASSLPSGGRGQYF. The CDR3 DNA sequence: TGCGCCAGCAGTCTCCCCTCAGGGGGTCGAGGGCAGTACTTC.

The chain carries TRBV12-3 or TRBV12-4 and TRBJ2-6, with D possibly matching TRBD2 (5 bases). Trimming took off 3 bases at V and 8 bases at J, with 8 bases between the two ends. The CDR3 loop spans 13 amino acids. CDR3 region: CASSLWETNVLTF. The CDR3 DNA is TGTGCCAGCAGTTTGTGGGAGACCAACGTCCTGACTTTC.

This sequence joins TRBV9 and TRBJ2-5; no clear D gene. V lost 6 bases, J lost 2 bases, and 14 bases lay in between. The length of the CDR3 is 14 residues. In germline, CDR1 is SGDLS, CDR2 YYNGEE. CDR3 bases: TGTGCCAGCAACCCTTCTAACTTACAAGAGACCCAGTACTTC. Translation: CASNPSNLQETQYF.

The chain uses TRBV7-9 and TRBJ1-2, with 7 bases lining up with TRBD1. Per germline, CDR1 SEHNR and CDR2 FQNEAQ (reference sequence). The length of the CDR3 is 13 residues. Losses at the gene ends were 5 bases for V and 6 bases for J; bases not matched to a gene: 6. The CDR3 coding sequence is TGTGCCAGCAGCGCAACAGGGGTTGATGGCTACACCTTC. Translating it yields CASSATGVDGYTF.